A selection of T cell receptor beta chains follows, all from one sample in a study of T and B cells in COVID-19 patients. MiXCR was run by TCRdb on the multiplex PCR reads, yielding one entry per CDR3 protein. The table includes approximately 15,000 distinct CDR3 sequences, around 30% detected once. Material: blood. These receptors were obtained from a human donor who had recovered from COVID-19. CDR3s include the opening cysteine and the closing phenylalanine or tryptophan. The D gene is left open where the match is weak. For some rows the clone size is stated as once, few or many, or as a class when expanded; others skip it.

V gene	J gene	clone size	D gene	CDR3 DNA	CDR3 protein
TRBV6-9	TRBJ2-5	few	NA	TGTGCCAGCAGTTGGCTAACCGGGACAAGACAAGAGACCCAGTACTTC	CASSWLTGTRQETQYF
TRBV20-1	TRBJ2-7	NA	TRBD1	TGCAGTGTTCAACAGGGGGACCGGTACGAGCAGTACTTC	CSVQQGDRYEQYF
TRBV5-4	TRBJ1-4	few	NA	TGTGCCAGCAGCTTAGACGGGGCAACTAATGAAAAACTGTTTTTT	CASSLDGATNEKLFF
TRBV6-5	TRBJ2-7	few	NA	TGTGCCAGCAGTTACGCGGGATTCTCCTACGAGCAGTACTTC	CASSYAGFSYEQYF
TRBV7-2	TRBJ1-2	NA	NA	TGTGCCTTTTTCTTGAAGGGGTATGGCTACACCTTC	CAFFLKGYGYTF
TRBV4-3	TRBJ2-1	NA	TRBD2	TGCGCCAGCAGCCAAGAACGGGGGGGTGGGCAGTTCTTC	CASSQERGGGQFF
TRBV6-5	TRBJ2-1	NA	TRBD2	TGTGCCAGCAGGCCCTCGGGGACTAGCATCAATGAGCAGTTCTTC	CASRPSGTSINEQFF
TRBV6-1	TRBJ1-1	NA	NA	TGTGCCAGCAGGGTATATCCGGGGTTCACTGAAGCTTTCTTT	CASRVYPGFTEAFF
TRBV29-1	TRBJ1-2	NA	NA	TGCAGCGTTGAGGGGAGAGGGGGGAATGGCTACACCTTC	CSVEGRGGNGYTF
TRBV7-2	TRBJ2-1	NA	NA	TGTGCCAGCAGCTCCGACTTCAACAATGAGCAGTTCTTC	CASSSDFNNEQFF
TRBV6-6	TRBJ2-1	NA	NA	TGTGCCAGCAGTTACTCTCGAGAAGGGGGTCAGTACAATGAGCAGTTCTTC	CASSYSREGGQYNEQFF
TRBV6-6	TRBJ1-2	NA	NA	TGTGCCAGCAGTTATGTGGCCGGCGATGGCTACACCTTC	CASSYVAGDGYTF
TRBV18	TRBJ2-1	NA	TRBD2	TGTGCCAGCTCACCACTAGCGGGGGATGAGCAGTTCTTC	CASSPLAGDEQFF
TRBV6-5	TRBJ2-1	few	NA	TGTGCCAGCAGTGAAGACAGGAGGCAGGGCAATGAGCAGTTCTTC	CASSEDRRQGNEQFF
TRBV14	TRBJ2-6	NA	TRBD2	TGTGCCAGCAGCCTCCTTGCTTTTGGAGCGGGGGCCGCTGGGGCCAACGTCCTGACTTTC	CASSLLAFGAGAAGANVLTF
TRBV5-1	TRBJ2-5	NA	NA	TGCGCCAGCAGGGGAGAAGACAGTTACCAAGAGACCCAGTACTTC	CASRGEDSYQETQYF